A single sample gave rise to the 4 T cell receptor beta chains below, sequenced in a study of T cells of healthy individuals. TCRdb analysed the 5' RACE reads with MiXCR anew, one entry per CDR3 protein. Here the sample spans fewer than 70,000 distinct CDR3 sequences, over 12% being singletons. The source of these receptors is a human donor in good health.

This clonotype has at least ten counts. This chain joins TRBV20-1 and TRBJ1-3; no definite D call. CDR3 length: 11 amino acids. The ends were cut back, 3 bases at V and 4 bases at J, with 4 bases in the middle. Germline CDR1 and CDR2: DFQATT and SNEGSKA (reference sequence). In DNA form, the CDR3 reads TGCAGTGCTAGGGGGGGAAACACCATATATTTT. Its translation: CSARGGNTIYF.

The table lists this clonotype with many counts. The gene calls are TRBV7-2 and TRBJ2-2; no firm D call. CDR1 SGHTA and CDR2 FQGNSA come from the germline V gene. The CDR3 sequence is 12 residues long. Trimming took 1 base from V and 6 from J, leaving 3 bases between them. The CDR3 region is CASSLESGELFF. The CDR3, as DNA: TGTGCCAGCAGCTTAGAGTCCGGGGAGCTGTTTTTT.

This clonotype was seen ten or more times. V and J are TRBV3-1 and TRBJ2-3, with a tentative D call TRBD1 (6 bases). CDR3 size: 15 residues. Germline assignment: CDR1 LGHDT and CDR2 YNNKEL (reference sequence). Trimming shortened V by 4 bases and J by 5 bases, and 16 bases separated the two germline ends. CDR3 in DNA: TGTGCCAGCAGCCCCGGAAGTCCCAGGGGAGATACGCAGTATTTT. As protein: CASSPGSPRGDTQYF.

The chain combines TRBV12-3 or TRBV12-4 with TRBJ2-7; 8 bases agree with TRBD2. This CDR3 has 16 residues. With 5 bases clipped from V and 2 bases from J, the junction kept 11 bases outside the gene matches. This CDR3 reads CASSRTGTSRTYEQYF. As DNA, the CDR3 is TGTGCCAGCAGTCGGACCGGGACTAGTAGGACCTACGAGCAGTACTTC.